The entry that follows covers one T cell receptor (beta chain) sequence. What it recognizes is unknown. Produced via immunoSEQ multiplex PCR; TCRdb's table is partial and in-frame only. Here the sample spans roughly 120,000 clones, roughly 89% being singletons. The record originates from a study of cytomegalovirus exposure and HLA in healthy donors. Study in general: The same platform used for the 666 first-cohort repertoires was also used for the 100 to 150 validation repertoires, as a later analysis reported. Study-wide results and limits: Reports indicated that the classifier achieved high specificity and sensitivity in diagnosing cytomegalovirus status. Confirmation was obtained in vitro that a few CMV-associated chains are specific for CMV antigens.

CDR1 is MDHEN and CDR2 is SYDVKM in the germline V gene. The CDR3 length is 17 residues. V was pared by 6 bases and J by 0 bases, with 20 bases between. The origin of this receptor is a young woman in good health and CMV-seronegative. The sequenced material came from PBMCs. V gene TRBV28 combines with J gene TRBJ1-1; the D gene is possibly TRBD1 (6 bases). DNA of the CDR3: TGTGCCAGCAGCTCCCAGGGGAGGGTCGACATGAACACTGAAGCTTTCTTT. Translating gives CASSSQGRVDMNTEAFF.